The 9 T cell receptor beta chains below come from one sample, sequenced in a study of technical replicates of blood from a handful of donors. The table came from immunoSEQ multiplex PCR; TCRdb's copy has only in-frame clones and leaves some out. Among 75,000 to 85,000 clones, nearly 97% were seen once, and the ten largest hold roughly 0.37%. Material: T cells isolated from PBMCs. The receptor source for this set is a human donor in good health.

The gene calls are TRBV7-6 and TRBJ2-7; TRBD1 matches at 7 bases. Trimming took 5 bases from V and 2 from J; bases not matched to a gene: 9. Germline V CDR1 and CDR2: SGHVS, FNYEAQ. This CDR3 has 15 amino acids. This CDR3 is CASSQGLDRTYEQYF. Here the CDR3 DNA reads TGTGCCAGCAGCCAAGGGCTGGACAGGACCTACGAGCAGTACTTC.

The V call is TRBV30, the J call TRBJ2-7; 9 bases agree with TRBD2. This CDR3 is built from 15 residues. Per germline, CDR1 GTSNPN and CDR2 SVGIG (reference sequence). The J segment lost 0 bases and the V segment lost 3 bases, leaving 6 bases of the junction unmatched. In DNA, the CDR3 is TGTGCCTGGAGAAGGAGGACTAGCGACTCCTACGAGCAGTACTTC. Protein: CAWRRRTSDSYEQYF.

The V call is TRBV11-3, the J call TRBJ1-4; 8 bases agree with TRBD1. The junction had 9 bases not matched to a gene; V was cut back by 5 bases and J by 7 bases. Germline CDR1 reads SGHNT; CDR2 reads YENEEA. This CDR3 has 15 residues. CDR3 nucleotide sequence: TGTGCCAGCAGCGATCGGACAGGGTTTGGTGAAAAACTGTTTTTT. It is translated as CASSDRTGFGEKLFF. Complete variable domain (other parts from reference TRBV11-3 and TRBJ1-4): EAGVVQSPRYKIIEKKQPVAFWCNPISGHNTLYWYLQNLGQGPELLIRYENEEAVDDSQLPKDRFSAERLKGVDSTLKIQPAELGDSAVYLCASSDRTGFGEKLFFGSGTQLSVL.

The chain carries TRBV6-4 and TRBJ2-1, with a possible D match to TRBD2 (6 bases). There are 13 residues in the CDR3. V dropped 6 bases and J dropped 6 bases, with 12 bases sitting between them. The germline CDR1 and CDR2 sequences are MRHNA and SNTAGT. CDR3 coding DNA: TGTGCCAGCAGGGGGGAGGTCACCAATGAGCAGTTCTTC. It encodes CASRGEVTNEQFF.

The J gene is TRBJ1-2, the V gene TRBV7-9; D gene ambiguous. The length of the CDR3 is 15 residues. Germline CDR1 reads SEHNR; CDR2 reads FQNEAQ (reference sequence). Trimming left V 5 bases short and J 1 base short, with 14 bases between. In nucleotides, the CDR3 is TGTGCCAGCAGCCTAAGCCAGGCCCGTAACTATGGCTACACCTTC. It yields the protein CASSLSQARNYGYTF.

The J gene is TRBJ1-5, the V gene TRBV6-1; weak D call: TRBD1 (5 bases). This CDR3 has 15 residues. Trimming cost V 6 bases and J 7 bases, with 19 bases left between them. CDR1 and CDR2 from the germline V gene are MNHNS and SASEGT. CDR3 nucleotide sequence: TGTGCCAGCAGCCTCTCGACAGCTTCTAGGCAGCCCCAGCATTTT. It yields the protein CASSLSTASRQPQHF.

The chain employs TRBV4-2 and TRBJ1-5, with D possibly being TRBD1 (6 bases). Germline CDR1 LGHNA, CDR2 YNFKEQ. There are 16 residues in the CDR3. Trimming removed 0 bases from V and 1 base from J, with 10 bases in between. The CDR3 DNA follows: TGTGCCAGCAGCCAAGATCCAGGGGCAAGCAATCAGCCCCAGCATTTT. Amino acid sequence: CASSQDPGASNQPQHF.

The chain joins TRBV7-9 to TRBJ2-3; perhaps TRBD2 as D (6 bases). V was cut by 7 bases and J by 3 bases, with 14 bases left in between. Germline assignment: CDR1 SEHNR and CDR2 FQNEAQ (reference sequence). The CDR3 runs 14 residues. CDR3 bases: TGTGCCAGCAATGGAGGGAAGGGTACAGATACGCAGTATTTT. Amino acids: CASNGGKGTDTQYF.

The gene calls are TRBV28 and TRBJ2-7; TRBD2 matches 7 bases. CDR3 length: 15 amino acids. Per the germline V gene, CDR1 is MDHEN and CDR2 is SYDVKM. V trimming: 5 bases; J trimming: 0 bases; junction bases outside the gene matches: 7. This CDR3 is CASSRVLAGSYEQYF. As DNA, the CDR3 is TGTGCCAGCAGTAGGGTCTTAGCGGGCTCCTACGAGCAGTACTTC.